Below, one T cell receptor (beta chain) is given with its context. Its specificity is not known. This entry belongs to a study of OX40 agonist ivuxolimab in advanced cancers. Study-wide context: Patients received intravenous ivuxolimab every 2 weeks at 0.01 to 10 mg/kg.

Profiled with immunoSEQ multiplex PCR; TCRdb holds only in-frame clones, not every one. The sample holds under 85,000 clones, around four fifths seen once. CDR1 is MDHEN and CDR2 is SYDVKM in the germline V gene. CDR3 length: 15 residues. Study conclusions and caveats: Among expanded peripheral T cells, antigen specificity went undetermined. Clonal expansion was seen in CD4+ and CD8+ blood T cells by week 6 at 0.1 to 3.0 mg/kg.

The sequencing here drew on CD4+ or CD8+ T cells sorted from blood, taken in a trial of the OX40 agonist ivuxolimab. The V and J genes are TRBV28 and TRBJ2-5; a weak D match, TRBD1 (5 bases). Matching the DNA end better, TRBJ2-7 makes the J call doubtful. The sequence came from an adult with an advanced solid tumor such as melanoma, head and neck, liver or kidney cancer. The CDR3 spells CASSLAGQSSYEQYF. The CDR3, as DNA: TGTGCCAGCAGTTTGGCTGGACAATCGTCCTACGAGCAGTACTTC.